The entry below gives a single T cell receptor beta chain sequence along with its context. The sample carries other DNA sequences with the same CDR3. This sample is part of a study of blood T cell repertoires in COVID-19. Study overall: COVID-19 samples, acute and convalescent, were from the United States, Italy and Spain. Sample material is recorded as cDNA or gDNA derived from T cells, B-cell-depleted T cells, or PBMCs.

Per the authors' pipeline: It was from reference gene primer amplification that nucleated cell counts were estimated. Data came from immunoSEQ multiplex PCR; TCRdb stores just in-frame clones and leaves some out. That table supplies the V and J calls and clone size; D and trimming were determined from the DNA. The sample consists of more than 55,000 clones, roughly 85% of them appearing once. The clonotype was recovered from a human donor in a cohort sampled during active COVID-19. The material sequenced was peripheral blood.

The CDR3: CASRDRGETQYF. CDR3 DNA: TGTGCCAGCAGGGACAGGGGCGAGACCCAGTACTTC. The J gene is TRBJ2-5, the V gene TRBV2; 9 bases match TRBD1. Looked up from germline, CDR1 is SNHLY and CDR2 is FYNNEI. The CDR3 length is 12 residues. Trimming at V came to 6 bases and at J to 5 bases, leaving 1 base not matched to a gene.